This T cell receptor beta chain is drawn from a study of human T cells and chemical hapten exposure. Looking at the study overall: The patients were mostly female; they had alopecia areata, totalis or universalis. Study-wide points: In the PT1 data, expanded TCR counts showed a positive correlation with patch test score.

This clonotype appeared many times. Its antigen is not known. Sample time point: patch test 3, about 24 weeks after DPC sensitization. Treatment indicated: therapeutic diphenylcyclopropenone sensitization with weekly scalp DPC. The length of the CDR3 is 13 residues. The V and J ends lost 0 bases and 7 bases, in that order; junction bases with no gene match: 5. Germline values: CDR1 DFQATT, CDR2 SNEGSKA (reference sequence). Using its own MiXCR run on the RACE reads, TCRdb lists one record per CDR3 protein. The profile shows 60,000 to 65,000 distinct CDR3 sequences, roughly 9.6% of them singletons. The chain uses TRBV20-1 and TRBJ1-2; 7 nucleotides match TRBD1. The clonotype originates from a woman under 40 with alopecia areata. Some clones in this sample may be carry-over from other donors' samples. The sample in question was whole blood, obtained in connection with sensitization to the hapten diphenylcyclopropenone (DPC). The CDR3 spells CSARDGGDSGYTF. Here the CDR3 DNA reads TGCAGTGCTAGAGATGGCGGGGACAGTGGCTACACCTTC.